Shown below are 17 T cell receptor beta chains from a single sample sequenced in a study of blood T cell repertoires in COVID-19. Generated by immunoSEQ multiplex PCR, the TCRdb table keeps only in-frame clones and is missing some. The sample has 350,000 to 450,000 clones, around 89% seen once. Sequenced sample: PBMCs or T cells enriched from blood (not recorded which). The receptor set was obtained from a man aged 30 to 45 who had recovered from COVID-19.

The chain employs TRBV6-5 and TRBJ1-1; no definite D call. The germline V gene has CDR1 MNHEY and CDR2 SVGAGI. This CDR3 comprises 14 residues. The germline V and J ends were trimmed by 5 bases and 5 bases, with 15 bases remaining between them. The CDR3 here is CASSLLLRETEAFF. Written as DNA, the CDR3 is TGTGCCAGCAGTCTACTCCTACGGGAAACTGAAGCTTTCTTT.

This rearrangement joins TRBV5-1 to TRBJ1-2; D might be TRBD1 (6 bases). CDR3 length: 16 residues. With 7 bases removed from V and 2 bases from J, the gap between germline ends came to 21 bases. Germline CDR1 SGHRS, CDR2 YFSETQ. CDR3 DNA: TGCGCCAGCTCTTATCCGGCAGGGGAGGGCAACTATGGCTACACCTTC. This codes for CASSYPAGEGNYGYTF.

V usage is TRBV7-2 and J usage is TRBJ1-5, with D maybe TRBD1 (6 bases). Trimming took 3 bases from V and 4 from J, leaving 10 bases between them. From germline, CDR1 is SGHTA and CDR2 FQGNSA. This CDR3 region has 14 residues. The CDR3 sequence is CASSFTQGNQPQHF. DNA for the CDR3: TGTGCCAGCAGCTTCACACAGGGAAATCAGCCCCAGCATTTT.

The CDR3 nucleotides are TGCGCCAGCAGCCTCCGACGGGGCGAGGGGGACACCGGGGAGCTGTTTTTT. Amino acids: CASSLRRGEGDTGELFF. The rearrangement links TRBV4-1 to TRBJ2-2; D perhaps matches TRBD1 (6 bases). Germline V CDR1 and CDR2: MGHRA, YSYEKL. The CDR3 spans 17 residues. The V and J ends lost 4 bases and 3 bases respectively, with 18 bases between them.

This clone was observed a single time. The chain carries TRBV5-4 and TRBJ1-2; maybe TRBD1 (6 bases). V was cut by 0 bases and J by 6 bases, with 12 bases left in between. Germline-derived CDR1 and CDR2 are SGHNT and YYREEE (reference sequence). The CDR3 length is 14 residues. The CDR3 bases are TGTGCCAGCAGCTTGGCCACAGGGAAGGATGGCTACACCTTC. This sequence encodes CASSLATGKDGYTF.

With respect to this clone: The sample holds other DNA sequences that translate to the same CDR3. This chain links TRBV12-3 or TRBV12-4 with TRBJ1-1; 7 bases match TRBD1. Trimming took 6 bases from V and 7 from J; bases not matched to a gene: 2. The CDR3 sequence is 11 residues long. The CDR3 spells CASSRTGEAFF. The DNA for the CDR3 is TGTGCCAGCAGCCGGACAGGTGAAGCTTTCTTT.

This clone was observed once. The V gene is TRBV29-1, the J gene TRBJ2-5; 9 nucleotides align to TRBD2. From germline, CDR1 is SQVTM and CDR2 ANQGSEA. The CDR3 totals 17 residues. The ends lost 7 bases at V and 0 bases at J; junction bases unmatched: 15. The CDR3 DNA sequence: TGCAGCGCCGGGCGGCCCGGGACTAGCAAGTACCAAGAGACCCAGTACTTC. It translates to CSAGRPGTSKYQETQYF.

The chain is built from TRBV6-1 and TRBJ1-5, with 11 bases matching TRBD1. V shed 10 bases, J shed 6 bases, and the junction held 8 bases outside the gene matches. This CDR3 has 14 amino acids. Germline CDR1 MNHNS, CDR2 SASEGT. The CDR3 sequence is CATKGQGAVQPQHF. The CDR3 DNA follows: TGTGCCACCAAAGGACAGGGGGCCGTTCAGCCCCAGCATTTT.

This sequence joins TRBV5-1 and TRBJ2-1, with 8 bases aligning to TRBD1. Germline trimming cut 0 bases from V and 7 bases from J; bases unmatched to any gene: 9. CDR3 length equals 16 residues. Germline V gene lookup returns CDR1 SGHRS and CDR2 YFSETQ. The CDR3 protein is CASSLGQGAWGNEQFF. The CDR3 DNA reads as TGCGCCAGCAGCTTGGGGCAGGGGGCTTGGGGAAATGAGCAGTTCTTC.

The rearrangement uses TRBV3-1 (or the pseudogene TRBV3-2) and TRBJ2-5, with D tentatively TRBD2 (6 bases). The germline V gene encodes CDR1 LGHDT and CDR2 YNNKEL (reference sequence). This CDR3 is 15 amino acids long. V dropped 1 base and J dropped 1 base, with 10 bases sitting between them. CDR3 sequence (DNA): TGTGCCAGCAGCCAAGGGGACTTACTCCAAGAGACCCAGTACTTC. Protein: CASSQGDLLQETQYF.

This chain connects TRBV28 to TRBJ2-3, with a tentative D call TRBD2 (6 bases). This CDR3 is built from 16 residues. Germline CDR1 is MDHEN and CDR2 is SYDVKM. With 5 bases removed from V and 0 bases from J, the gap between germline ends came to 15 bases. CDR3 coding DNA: TGTGCCAGCAGTGCCTTCAAGGGAGGTAGCACAGATACGCAGTATTTT. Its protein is CASSAFKGGSTDTQYF.

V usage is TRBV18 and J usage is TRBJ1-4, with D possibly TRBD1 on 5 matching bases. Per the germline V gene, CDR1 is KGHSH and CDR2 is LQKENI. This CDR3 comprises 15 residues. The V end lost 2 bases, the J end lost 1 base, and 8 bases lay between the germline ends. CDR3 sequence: CASSPIGETNEKLFF. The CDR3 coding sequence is TGTGCCAGCTCACCAATAGGGGAAACTAATGAAAAACTGTTTTTT.

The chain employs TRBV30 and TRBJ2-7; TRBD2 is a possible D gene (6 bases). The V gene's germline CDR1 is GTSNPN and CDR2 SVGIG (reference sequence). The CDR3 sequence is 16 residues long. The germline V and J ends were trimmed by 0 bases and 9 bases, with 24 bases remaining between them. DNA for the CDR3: TGTGCCTGGAGTGTACCTTGGCGGGATTACCCCCCGGGGCAGTACTTC. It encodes CAWSVPWRDYPPGQYF.

The CDR3 spells CSVEGIAGAEQFF. The DNA for the CDR3 is TGCAGCGTTGAAGGAATAGCGGGAGCTGAGCAGTTCTTC. The chain carries TRBV29-1 and TRBJ2-1; 9 positions match TRBD2. The junction had 4 bases not matched to a gene; V was cut back by 1 base and J by 9 bases. Germline V lookup: CDR1 SQVTM, CDR2 ANQGSEA. This CDR3 has 13 residues.

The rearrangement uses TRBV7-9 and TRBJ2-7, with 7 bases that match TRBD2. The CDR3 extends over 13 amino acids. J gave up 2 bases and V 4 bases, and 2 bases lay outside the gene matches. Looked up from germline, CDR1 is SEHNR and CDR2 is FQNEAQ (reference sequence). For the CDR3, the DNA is TGTGCCAGCAGCTCCGGGACTACCTACGAGCAGTACTTC. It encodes CASSSGTTYEQYF. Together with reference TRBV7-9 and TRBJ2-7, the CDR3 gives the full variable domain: DTGVSQNPRHKITKRGQNVTFRCDPISEHNRLYWYRQTLGQGPEFLTYFQNEAQLEKSRLLSDRFSAERPKGSFSTLEIQRTEQGDSAMYLCASSSGTTYEQYFGPGTRLTVT.

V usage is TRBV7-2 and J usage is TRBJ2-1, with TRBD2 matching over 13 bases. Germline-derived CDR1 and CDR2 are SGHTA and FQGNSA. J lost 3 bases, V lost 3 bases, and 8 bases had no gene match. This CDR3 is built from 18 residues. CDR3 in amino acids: CASSFGLAGARGYNEQFF. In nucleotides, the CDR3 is TGTGCCAGCAGCTTCGGACTAGCGGGAGCAAGGGGCTACAATGAGCAGTTCTTC.

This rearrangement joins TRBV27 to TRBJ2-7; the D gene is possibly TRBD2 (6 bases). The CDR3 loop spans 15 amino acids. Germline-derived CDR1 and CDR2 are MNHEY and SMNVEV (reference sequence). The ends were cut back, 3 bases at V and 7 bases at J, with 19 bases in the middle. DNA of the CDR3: TGTGCCAGCAGTTTTAAAACGGGAGAACGGTGGGAGCAGTACTTC. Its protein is CASSFKTGERWEQYF.